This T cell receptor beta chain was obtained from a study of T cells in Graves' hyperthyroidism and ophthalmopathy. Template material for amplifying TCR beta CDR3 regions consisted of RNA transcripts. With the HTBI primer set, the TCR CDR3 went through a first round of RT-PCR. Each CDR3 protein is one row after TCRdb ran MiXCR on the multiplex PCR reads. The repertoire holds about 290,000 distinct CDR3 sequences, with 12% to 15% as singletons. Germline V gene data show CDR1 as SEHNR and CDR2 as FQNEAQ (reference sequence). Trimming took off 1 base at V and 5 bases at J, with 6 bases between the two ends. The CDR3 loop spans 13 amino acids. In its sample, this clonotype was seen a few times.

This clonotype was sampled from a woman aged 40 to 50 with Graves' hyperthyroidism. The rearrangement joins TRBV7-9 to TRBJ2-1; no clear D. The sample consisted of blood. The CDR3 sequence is CASSLGSNNEQFF. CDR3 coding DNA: TGTGCCAGCAGCTTAGGTAGCAACAATGAGCAGTTCTTC.